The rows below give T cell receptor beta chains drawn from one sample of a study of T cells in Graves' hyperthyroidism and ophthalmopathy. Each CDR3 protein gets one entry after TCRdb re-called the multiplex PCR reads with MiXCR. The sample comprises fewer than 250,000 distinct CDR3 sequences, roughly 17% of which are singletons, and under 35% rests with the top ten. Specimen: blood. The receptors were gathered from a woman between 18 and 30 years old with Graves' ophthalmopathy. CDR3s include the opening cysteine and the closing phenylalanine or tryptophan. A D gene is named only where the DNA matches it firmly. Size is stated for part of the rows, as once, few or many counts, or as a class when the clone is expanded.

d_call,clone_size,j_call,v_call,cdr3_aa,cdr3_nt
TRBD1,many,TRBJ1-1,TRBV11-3,CASSAGTGGKAFF,TGTGCCAGCAGCGCCGGGACAGGGGGGAAAGCTTTCTTT
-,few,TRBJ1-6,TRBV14,CASSQDLNSPLHF,TGTGCCAGCAGCCAAGACCTCAATTCACCCCTCCACTTT
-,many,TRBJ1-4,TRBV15,CATSRERRNEKLFF,TGTGCCACCAGCAGAGAACGGAGGAATGAAAAACTGTTTTTT
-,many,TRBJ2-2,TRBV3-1,CASSQDLWEGVTGELFF,TGTGCCAGCAGCCAAGATCTTTGGGAGGGGGTCACCGGGGAGCTGTTTTTT
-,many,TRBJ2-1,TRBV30,CAWSLNEQFF,TGTGCCTGGAGCCTCAATGAGCAGTTCTTC
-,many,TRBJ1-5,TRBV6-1,CASSELVLGRRDQPQHF,TGTGCCAGCAGTGAACTCGTGCTTGGGAGGAGGGATCAGCCCCAGCATTTT
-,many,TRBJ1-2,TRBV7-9,CASSLNLGDGYTF,TGTGCCAGCAGCCTTAACTTAGGGGATGGCTACACCTTC
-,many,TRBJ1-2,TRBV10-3,CAITVDSHGYGYTF,TGTGCCATCACTGTTGACAGCCATGGCTATGGCTACACCTTC
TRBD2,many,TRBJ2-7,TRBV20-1,CSGLDSARGYEQYF,TGCAGTGGGTTAGACAGCGCGCGGGGGTACGAGCAGTACTTC
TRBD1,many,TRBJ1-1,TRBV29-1,CSASKGQKNTEAFF,TGCAGCGCCAGTAAGGGACAGAAGAACACTGAAGCTTTCTTT
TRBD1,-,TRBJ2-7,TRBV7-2,CASSLGTGGRNSYEQYF,TGTGCCAGCAGCCTAGGGACAGGGGGCCGTAATTCCTACGAGCAGTACTTC
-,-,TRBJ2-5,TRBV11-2,CASSLSGIGETQYF,TGTGCCAGCAGCTTATCGGGAATCGGGGAGACCCAGTACTTC
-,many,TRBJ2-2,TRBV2,CASRSQGNTGELFF,TGTGCCAGCAGGTCACAGGGGAACACCGGGGAGCTGTTTTTT
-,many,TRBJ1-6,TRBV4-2,CASSQVGNSPLHF,TGTGCCAGCAGCCAAGTGGGGAATTCACCCCTCCACTTT
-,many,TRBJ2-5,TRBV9,CASSVSLGGKETQYF,TGTGCCAGCAGCGTCTCACTAGGGGGGAAAGAGACCCAGTACTTC
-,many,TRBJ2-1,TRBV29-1,CSVARTGHPEQFF,TGCAGCGTCGCCCGGACCGGGCACCCCGAGCAGTTCTTC
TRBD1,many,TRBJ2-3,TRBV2,CASRGRQGEDTQYF,TGTGCCAGCAGGGGACGACAGGGGGAAGATACGCAGTATTTT
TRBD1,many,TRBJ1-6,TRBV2,CASRAGGQNNSPLHF,TGTGCCAGCAGGGCAGGGGGCCAAAATAATTCACCCCTCCACTTT
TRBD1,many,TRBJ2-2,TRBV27,CASSPWDRLNTGELFF,TGTGCCAGCAGCCCCTGGGACAGATTAAACACCGGGGAGCTGTTTTTT
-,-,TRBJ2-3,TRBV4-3,CASSQEWEADTQYF,TGCGCCAGCAGCCAAGAATGGGAGGCAGATACGCAGTATTTT
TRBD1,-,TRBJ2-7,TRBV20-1,CSARDGQGSSYEQYF,TGCAGTGCTAGAGATGGACAGGGGAGCTCCTACGAGCAGTACTTC
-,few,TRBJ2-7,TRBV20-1,CSARDPRKRTGIAYEQYF,TGCAGTGCTAGAGATCCCCGCAAAAGAACAGGGATAGCCTACGAGCAGTACTTC
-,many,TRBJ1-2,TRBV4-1,CASSYPGRERGYTF,TGCGCCAGCAGTTATCCGGGCCGAGAGAGAGGCTACACCTTC
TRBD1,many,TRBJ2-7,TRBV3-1,CASSPQGAFSYEQYF,TGTGCCAGCAGCCCGCAGGGGGCTTTTTCCTACGAGCAGTACTTC
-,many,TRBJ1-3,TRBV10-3,CAISEFSRESGNTIYF,TGTGCCATCAGTGAGTTCTCCAGGGAAAGCGGAAACACCATATATTTT
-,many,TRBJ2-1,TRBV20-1,CSARAGTDYNEQFF,TGCAGTGCTAGGGCCGGGACGGATTACAATGAGCAGTTCTTC
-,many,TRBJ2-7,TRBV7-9,CASSLGLGVQHEQYF,TGTGCCAGCAGCTTAGGGCTCGGGGTTCAACACGAGCAGTACTTC
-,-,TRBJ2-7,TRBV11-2,CASRRGEVGSYEQYF,TGTGCCAGCAGGAGGGGGGAAGTCGGGTCCTACGAGCAGTACTTC
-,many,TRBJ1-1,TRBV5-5,CASSPLVRGSTEAFF,TGTGCCAGCAGCCCCCTGGTAAGGGGGAGCACTGAAGCTTTCTTT
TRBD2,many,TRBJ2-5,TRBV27,CASSSLLAGGPETQYF,TGTGCCAGCAGTTCCCTTCTAGCGGGGGGGCCAGAGACCCAGTACTTC
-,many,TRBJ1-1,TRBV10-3,CAIRSGEGGTEAFF,TGTGCCATCAGATCAGGGGAAGGAGGAACTGAAGCTTTCTTT
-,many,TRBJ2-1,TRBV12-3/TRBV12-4,CASSSLANNEQFF,TGTGCCAGCAGTTCTCTAGCGAACAATGAGCAGTTCTTC
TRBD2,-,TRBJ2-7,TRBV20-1,CSARDPSGGDEQYF,TGCAGTGCTAGAGATCCTAGCGGGGGGGACGAGCAGTACTTC
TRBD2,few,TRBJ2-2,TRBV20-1,CSARALAGFGELFF,TGCAGTGCTAGAGCACTAGCGGGCTTCGGGGAGCTGTTTTTT
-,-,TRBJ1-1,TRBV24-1,CATSGGPGAEAFF,TGTGCCACCAGTGGGGGGCCGGGGGCTGAAGCTTTCTTT
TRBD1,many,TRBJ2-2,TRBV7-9,CASSNYRDRNTGELFF,TGTGCCAGCAGCAACTATAGGGACAGAAACACCGGGGAGCTGTTTTTT
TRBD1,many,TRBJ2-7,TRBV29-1,CSVLGTAEQYF,TGCAGCGTTCTAGGGACAGCCGAGCAGTACTTC
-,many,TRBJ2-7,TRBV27,CASSFRDAYEQYF,TGTGCCAGCAGTTTCAGGGATGCCTACGAGCAGTACTTC
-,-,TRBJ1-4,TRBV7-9,CASSGKTGAIGEKLFF,TGTGCCAGCAGCGGAAAGACGGGGGCGATAGGGGAAAAACTGTTTTTT
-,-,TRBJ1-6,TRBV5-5,CASSLGTQGSSPLHF,TGTGCCAGCAGCTTGGGGACACAGGGAAGTTCACCCCTCCACTTT
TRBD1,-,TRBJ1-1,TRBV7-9,CASRTGEANTEAFF,TGTGCCAGCAGGACAGGGGAGGCGAACACTGAAGCTTTCTTT
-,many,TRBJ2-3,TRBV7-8,CASSLVGGGGGADTQYF,TGTGCCAGCAGCTTAGTCGGAGGGGGCGGAGGGGCAGATACGCAGTATTTT
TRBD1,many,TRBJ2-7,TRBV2,CASIPDRQSSYEQYF,TGTGCCAGCATCCCGGACAGGCAAAGCTCCTACGAGCAGTACTTC
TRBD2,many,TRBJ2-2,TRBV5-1,CASSPTPGLAWGELFF,TGCGCCAGCAGCCCGACTCCGGGACTAGCTTGGGGGGAGCTGTTTTTT
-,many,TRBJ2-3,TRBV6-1,CASGSHTDTQYF,TGTGCCAGCGGGTCCCACACAGATACGCAGTATTTT
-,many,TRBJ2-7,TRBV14,CASSQDEGRSSYEQYF,TGTGCCAGCAGCCAAGATGAGGGCCGCAGCTCCTACGAGCAGTACTTC
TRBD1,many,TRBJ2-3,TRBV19,CASATGVITDTQYF,TGTGCCAGTGCGACAGGGGTCATCACAGATACGCAGTATTTT
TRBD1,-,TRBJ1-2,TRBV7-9,CASNRGVGGGYTF,TGTGCCAGCAACAGGGGGGTTGGCGGTGGCTACACCTTC
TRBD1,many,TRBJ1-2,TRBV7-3,CASSFGQGALGYTF,TGTGCCAGCAGCTTCGGACAGGGGGCACTTGGCTACACCTTC
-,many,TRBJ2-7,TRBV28,CASSRVERHYEQYF,TGTGCCAGCAGCCGTGTCGAGCGACACTACGAGCAGTACTTC